Listed here are 20 T cell receptor beta chains from one sample, sequenced in a study of long-term antiretroviral therapy in people with HIV. Run at survey level, the immunoSEQ assay was version v3.0. Profiled with immunoSEQ multiplex PCR; TCRdb holds only in-frame clones, not every one. This table has roughly 18,000 clones, approximately 92% appearing once. The specimen comprised unsorted PBMCs, sampled 4.2 years after starting antiretroviral therapy. These TCRs come from a man aged 45-65 years with HIV.

CDR3 bases: TGTGCCAGCAGCTTAGCCCTAGGGGGTCAAGATACGCAGTATTTT. This gives the protein CASSLALGGQDTQYF. The V gene is TRBV7-2, the J gene TRBJ2-3, with a tentative D call TRBD1 (6 bases). This CDR3 has 15 residues. CDR1 and CDR2 from the germline V gene are SGHTA and FQGNSA. Trimming took 0 bases from V and 5 from J, leaving 12 bases between them.

The chain links TRBV5-6 to TRBJ2-7, with 8 bases that match TRBD2. V shed 2 bases and J 1 base; nucleotides not matched to a gene: 2. Per the germline V gene, CDR1 is SGHDT and CDR2 is YYEEEE. This CDR3 has 14 residues. This CDR3 is CASSFLAGSYEQYF. In DNA, the CDR3 is TGTGCCAGCAGCTTCCTAGCGGGTTCCTACGAGCAGTACTTC.

V and J are TRBV11-2 and TRBJ2-3; D unresolved. The length of the CDR3 is 14 residues. V was shortened by 5 bases and J by 4 bases, with 13 bases between the two germline ends. CDR1 is SGHAT and CDR2 is FQNNGV in the germline V gene. In DNA form, the CDR3 reads TGTGCCAGCAGCCCCGATCCGCTTGCAGATACGCAGTATTTT. Protein sequence: CASSPDPLADTQYF.

This chain connects TRBV2 to TRBJ2-3; TRBD2 might be the D (5 bases). This CDR3 has 16 residues. CDR1 and CDR2 (germline): SNHLY, FYNNEI. V lost 0 bases, J lost 0 bases, and 10 bases lay in between. The CDR3 coding sequence is TGTGCCAGCAGTGAAGCGCGGAGACTAAGCACAGATACGCAGTATTTT. It yields the protein CASSEARRLSTDTQYF. Variable domain in full (rest from reference TRBV2 and TRBJ2-3): EPEVTQTPSHQVTQMGQEVILRCVPISNHLYFYWYRQILGQKVEFLVSFYNNEISEKSEIFDDQFSVERPDGSNFTLKIRSTKLEDSAMYFCASSEARRLSTDTQYFGPGTRLTVL.

V gene TRBV9 combines with J gene TRBJ1-1, with 7 bases identical to TRBD1. V gave up 3 bases and J gave up 1 base; unmatched junction bases: 9. From germline, CDR1 is SGDLS and CDR2 YYNGEE. This CDR3 comprises 16 residues. This chain's CDR3 is CASSAPIGQANTEAFF. CDR3 DNA: TGTGCCAGCAGCGCCCCTATCGGACAGGCGAACACTGAAGCTTTCTTT.

This chain joins TRBV30 and TRBJ2-1; D not resolved. The CDR3 runs to 13 residues. The ends were cut back, 1 base at V and 3 bases at J, with 7 bases in the middle. CDR1 is GTSNPN and CDR2 is SVGIG in the germline V gene (reference sequence). Here the CDR3 DNA reads TGTGCCTGGAGTGAAGCTCTCTACAATGAGCAGTTCTTC. It yields the protein CAWSEALYNEQFF.

The chain uses TRBV27 and TRBJ1-5, with a weak D call TRBD1 (6 bases). Trimming took 4 bases from V and 4 from J, leaving 8 bases between them. The germline CDR1 and CDR2 sequences are MNHEY and SMNVEV (reference sequence). The CDR3 runs to 13 residues. Here the CDR3 reads CASSSGANQPQHF. In DNA, the CDR3 is TGTGCCAGCAGTTCAGGGGCAAATCAGCCCCAGCATTTT.

This rearrangement joins TRBV18 to TRBJ2-1; 9 nucleotides agree with TRBD2. Losses at the gene ends were 3 bases for V and 6 bases for J; bases not matched to a gene: 9. CDR1 and CDR2 from the germline V gene are KGHSH and LQKENI. The CDR3 loop spans 16 amino acids. CDR3 nucleotides: TGTGCCAGCTCACCCCTCGCGAGCGGGGGGACCAATGAGCAGTTCTTC. Translating it yields CASSPLASGGTNEQFF.

The chain joins TRBV4-3 to TRBJ2-7; perhaps TRBD2 as D (6 bases). Germline CDR1 reads LGHNA; CDR2 reads YSLEER. The CDR3 loop spans 15 amino acids. Trimming cost V 0 bases and J 1 base, with 10 bases left between them. CDR3 residues: CASSQDRGASYEQYF. As DNA, the CDR3 is TGCGCCAGCAGCCAAGATCGCGGGGCTTCCTACGAGCAGTACTTC.

The CDR3 sequence is CASSPWTGRVGEPQHF. Written as DNA, the CDR3 is TGCGCCAGCAGTCCTTGGACAGGAAGGGTTGGGGAGCCCCAGCATTTT. This chain uses TRBV10-2 with TRBJ1-5, with 7 bases that match TRBD1. V gave up 5 bases and J gave up 8 bases; unmatched junction bases: 15. Germline CDR1 reads WSHSY; CDR2 reads SAAADI. The CDR3 totals 16 residues.

This clone is judged medium-sized. This rearrangement joins TRBV19 to TRBJ2-3, with 7 positions matching TRBD2. Germline loops: CDR1 LNHDA, CDR2 SQIVND (reference sequence). This CDR3 has 13 residues. The V and J ends lost 3 bases and 5 bases, in that order; junction bases with no gene match: 2. The CDR3 DNA sequence: TGTGCCAGTAGTATGGGGGGGGAAGATACGCAGTATTTT. Protein product: CASSMGGEDTQYF.

The genes are TRBV5-1 and TRBJ2-5; D possibly matches TRBD1 or TRBD2 (5 bases each). V was clipped by 5 bases and J by 1 base, with 21 bases between them. This CDR3 is built from 17 residues. CDR1 and CDR2 from the germline V gene are SGHRS and YFSETQ. DNA for the CDR3: TGCGCCAGCAGAGGGACCACCTCCCCCCTTCGCCAAGAGACCCAGTACTTC. Its protein product is CASRGTTSPLRQETQYF.

The V gene is TRBV11-2, the J gene TRBJ1-2, with 7 bases matching TRBD1. The trim removed 5 bases at V and 3 bases at J, leaving 12 bases unmatched. The CDR3 covers 16 residues. Germline assignment: CDR1 SGHAT and CDR2 FQNNGV. The CDR3 sequence is CASSPRGGQGDYGYTF. Here the CDR3 DNA reads TGTGCCAGCAGCCCTAGGGGGGGCCAGGGGGACTATGGCTACACCTTC.

The rearrangement links TRBV5-1 to TRBJ2-1, with 7 bases identical to TRBD1. Germline CDR1 reads SGHRS; CDR2 reads YFSETQ. The CDR3 has 15 amino acids. J was trimmed by 7 bases and V by 0 bases; bases with no gene match: 7. CDR3 in amino acids: CASSLGDSLHNEQFF. In DNA form, the CDR3 reads TGCGCCAGCAGCTTGGGGGACAGTCTTCATAATGAGCAGTTCTTC.

The CDR3 reads CASSQGPGKRNTIYF. The CDR3 DNA reads TGCGCCAGCAGTCAAGGGCCGGGAAAGAGAAACACCATATATTTT. This sequence joins TRBV23-1 and TRBJ1-3; D call uncertain. TRBV23-1 is filed as an ORF, its function uncertain. Trimming took off 2 bases at V and 5 bases at J, with 13 bases between the two ends. The CDR3 covers 15 residues.

This chain connects TRBV11-2 to TRBJ1-1; D not resolved. Per germline, CDR1 SGHAT and CDR2 FQNNGV. CDR3 size: 13 residues. The V end was cut by 0 bases, the J end by 2 bases, with 4 bases between. CDR3 coding DNA: TGTGCCAGCAGCTTAGAAAGAAACACTGAAGCTTTCTTT. It specifies CASSLERNTEAFF.

The DNA for the CDR3 is TGTGCCAGCAGTACTCCCGGGGGCTACGAGCAGTACTTC. It is translated as CASSTPGGYEQYF. The V gene is TRBV6-5, the J gene TRBJ2-7; perhaps TRBD2 as D (6 bases). The V end was cut by 5 bases, the J end by 3 bases, with 11 bases between. Germline V lookup: CDR1 MNHEY, CDR2 SVGAGI. This CDR3 comprises 13 residues.

V usage is TRBV5-6 and J usage is TRBJ1-2; D possibly corresponds to TRBD1 (5 bases). V lost 3 bases, J lost 3 bases, and 12 bases lay in between. CDR1 SGHDT and CDR2 YYEEEE come from the germline V gene. The CDR3 is made up of 14 amino acids. Written as DNA, the CDR3 is TGTGCCAGCAGCTGGGACTCGGGTGACTATGGCTACACCTTC. It codes for CASSWDSGDYGYTF.

This chain joins TRBV2 and TRBJ2-7; no clear D. Germline assignment: CDR1 SNHLY and CDR2 FYNNEI. The CDR3 consists of 14 residues. V was trimmed by 5 bases and J by 0 bases, leaving 11 bases between them. The CDR3 DNA sequence: TGTGCCAGCAGTCCTTCTATAAGCTCCTACGAGCAGTACTTC. Amino acids: CASSPSISSYEQYF.

The chain joins TRBV27 to TRBJ1-4; D is uncertain. The CDR3 is 11 amino acids. Trimming cost V 3 bases and J 7 bases, with 3 bases left between them. Germline V lookup: CDR1 MNHEY, CDR2 SMNVEV (reference sequence). The CDR3 protein is CASSFGEKLFF. The CDR3 coding sequence is TGTGCCAGCAGTTTCGGTGAAAAACTGTTTTTT.